This T cell receptor (beta chain) came from a study of OX40 agonist ivuxolimab in advanced cancers. Study-wide results and caveats: Expanded clones were, on average, more numerous in CD8+ T cells than in CD4+. Doses of 0.1 to 3.0 mg/kg were accompanied by clonal expansion of CD4+ and CD8+ blood T cells by week 6.

CDR1 and CDR2 (germline): SGDLS, YYNGEE. CDR3 length: 16 residues. Germline trimming cut 2 bases from V and 5 bases from J; bases unmatched to any gene: 7. Exclusion of a patient followed from autoimmune disease history or systemic immunosuppression. Regarding this clone: Its antigen remains unidentified.

Using immunoSEQ multiplex PCR, the repertoire was profiled, and TCRdb retains in-frame clones only, with some absent. The table has more than 45,000 clones, 88% seen once. This chain connects TRBV9 to TRBJ2-3; 11 nucleotides line up with TRBD1. Sequencing used CD4+ or CD8+ T cells sorted from blood, obtained in a trial of the OX40 agonist ivuxolimab. This clonotype was sampled from an adult with an advanced solid tumor such as melanoma, head and neck, liver or kidney cancer. CDR3 sequence reads: CASSVGWTGGRDTQYF. The CDR3 region has the DNA TGTGCCAGCAGCGTCGGATGGACAGGGGGCAGAGATACGCAGTATTTT.